Listed here are 5 T cell receptor beta chains from one sample, sequenced in a study of blood T cell repertoires in COVID-19. Produced via immunoSEQ multiplex PCR; TCRdb's table is partial and in-frame only. The sample lists about 160,000 clones, approximately 79% occurring once. The sequencing input was peripheral blood. The receptors here all came from a middle-aged woman with COVID-19, enrolled during active disease.

The chain is built from TRBV5-1 and TRBJ2-1; 14 bases fit TRBD2. This CDR3 has 14 residues. From germline, CDR1 is SGHRS and CDR2 YFSETQ. V lost 4 bases, J lost 8 bases, and 2 bases stayed unmatched. CDR3 sequence reads: CASSPGLAGDEQFF. CDR3 in DNA: TGCGCCAGCAGCCCGGGACTAGCGGGAGATGAGCAGTTCTTC.

The rearrangement uses TRBV4-1 and TRBJ2-1; D is undetermined. This CDR3 has 13 residues. Per the germline V gene, CDR1 is MGHRA and CDR2 is YSYEKL. The V end lost 0 bases, the J end lost 7 bases, and 7 bases lay between the germline ends. The CDR3 reads CASSQDYENEQFF. In DNA, the CDR3 is TGCGCCAGCAGCCAAGATTACGAGAATGAGCAGTTCTTC.

The genes are TRBV4-2 and TRBJ2-1, with 11 bases fitting TRBD2. Germline CDR1 reads LGHNA; CDR2 reads YNFKEQ. V dropped 4 bases and J dropped 5; count of bases not matched to a gene: 4. The CDR3 contains 15 residues. CDR3 sequence: CASSLGTSGNNEQFF. In DNA form, the CDR3 reads TGTGCCAGCAGCCTCGGGACTAGCGGTAACAATGAGCAGTTCTTC.

V usage is TRBV9 and J usage is TRBJ1-1; D unresolved. Trimming stripped 0 bases from V and 2 bases from J, with 5 bases between. Germline CDR1 reads SGDLS; CDR2 reads YYNGEE. The CDR3 totals 13 residues. The CDR3 nucleotides read TGTGCCAGCAGCGTAGCCCCTAACACTGAAGCTTTCTTT. It encodes CASSVAPNTEAFF.

This chain links TRBV29-1 with TRBJ2-1; 9 bases agree with TRBD2. Trimming at V came to 4 bases and at J to 1 base, leaving 2 bases not matched to a gene. Per the germline V gene, CDR1 is SQVTM and CDR2 is ANQGSEA. This CDR3 has 14 amino acids. CDR3 bases: TGCAGCGTTGGCGGGGGGGGGTCCTACAATGAGCAGTTCTTC. Amino acids: CSVGGGGSYNEQFF.